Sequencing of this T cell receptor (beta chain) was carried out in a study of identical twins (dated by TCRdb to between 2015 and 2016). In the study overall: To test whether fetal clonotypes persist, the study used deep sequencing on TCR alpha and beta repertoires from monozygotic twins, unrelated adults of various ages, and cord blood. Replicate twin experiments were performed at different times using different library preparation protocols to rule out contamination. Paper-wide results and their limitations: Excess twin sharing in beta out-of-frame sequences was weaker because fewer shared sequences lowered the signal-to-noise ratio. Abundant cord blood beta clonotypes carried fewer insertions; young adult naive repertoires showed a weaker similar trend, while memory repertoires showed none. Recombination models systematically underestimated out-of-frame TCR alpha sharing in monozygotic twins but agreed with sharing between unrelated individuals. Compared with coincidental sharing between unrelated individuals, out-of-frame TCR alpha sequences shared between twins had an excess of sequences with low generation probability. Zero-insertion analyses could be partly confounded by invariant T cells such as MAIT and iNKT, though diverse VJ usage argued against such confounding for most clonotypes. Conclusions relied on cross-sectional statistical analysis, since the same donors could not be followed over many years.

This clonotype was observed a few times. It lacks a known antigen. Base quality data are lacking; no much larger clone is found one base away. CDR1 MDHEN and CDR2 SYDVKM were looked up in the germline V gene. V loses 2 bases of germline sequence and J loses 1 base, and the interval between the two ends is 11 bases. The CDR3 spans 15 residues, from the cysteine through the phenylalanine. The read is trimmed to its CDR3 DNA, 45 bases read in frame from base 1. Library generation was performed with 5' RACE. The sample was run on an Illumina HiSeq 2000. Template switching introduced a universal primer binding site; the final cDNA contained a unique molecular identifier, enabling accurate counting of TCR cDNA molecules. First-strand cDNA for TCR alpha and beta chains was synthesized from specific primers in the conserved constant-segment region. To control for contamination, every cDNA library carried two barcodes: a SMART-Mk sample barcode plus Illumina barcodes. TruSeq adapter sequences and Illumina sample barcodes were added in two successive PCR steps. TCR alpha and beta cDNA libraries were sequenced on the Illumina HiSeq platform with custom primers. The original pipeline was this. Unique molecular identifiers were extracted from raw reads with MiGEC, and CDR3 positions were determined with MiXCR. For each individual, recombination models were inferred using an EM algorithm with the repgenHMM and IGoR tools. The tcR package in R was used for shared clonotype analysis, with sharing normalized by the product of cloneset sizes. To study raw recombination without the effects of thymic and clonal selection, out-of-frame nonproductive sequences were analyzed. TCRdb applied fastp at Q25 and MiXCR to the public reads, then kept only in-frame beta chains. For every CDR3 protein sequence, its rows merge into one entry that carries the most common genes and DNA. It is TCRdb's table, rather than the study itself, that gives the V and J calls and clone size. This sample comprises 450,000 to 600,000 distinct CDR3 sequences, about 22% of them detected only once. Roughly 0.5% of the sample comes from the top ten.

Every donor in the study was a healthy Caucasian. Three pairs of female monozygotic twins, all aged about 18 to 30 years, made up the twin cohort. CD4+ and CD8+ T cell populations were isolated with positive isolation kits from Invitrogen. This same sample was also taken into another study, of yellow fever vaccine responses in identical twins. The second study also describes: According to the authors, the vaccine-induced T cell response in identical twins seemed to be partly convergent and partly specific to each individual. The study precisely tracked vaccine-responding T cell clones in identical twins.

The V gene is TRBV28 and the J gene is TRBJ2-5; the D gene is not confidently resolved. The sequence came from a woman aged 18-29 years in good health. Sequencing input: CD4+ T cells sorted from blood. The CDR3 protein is CASSLPFVVQETQYF. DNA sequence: TGTGCCAGCAGTTTACCGTTCGTCGTCCAAGAGACCCAGTACTTC.